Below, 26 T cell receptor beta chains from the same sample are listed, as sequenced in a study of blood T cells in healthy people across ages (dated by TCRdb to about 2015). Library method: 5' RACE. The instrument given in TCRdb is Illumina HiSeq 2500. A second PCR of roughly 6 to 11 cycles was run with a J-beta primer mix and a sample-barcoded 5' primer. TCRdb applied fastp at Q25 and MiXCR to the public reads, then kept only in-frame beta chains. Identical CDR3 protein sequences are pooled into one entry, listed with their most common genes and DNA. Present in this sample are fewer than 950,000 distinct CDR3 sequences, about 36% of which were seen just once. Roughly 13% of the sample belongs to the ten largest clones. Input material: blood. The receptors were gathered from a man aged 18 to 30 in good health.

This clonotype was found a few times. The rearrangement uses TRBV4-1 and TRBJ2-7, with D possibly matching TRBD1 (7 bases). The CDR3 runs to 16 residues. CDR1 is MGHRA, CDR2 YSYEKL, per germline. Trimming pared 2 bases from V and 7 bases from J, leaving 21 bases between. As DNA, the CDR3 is TGCGCCAGCAGCCAAAAGGAGGGGGCTACCTACAATGAGCAGTACTTC. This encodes CASSQKEGATYNEQYF.

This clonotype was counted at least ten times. The CDR3 DNA follows: TGTGCCAGCAGTTTAGGTAGCACCACTGGGGCCAACGTCCTGACTTTC. It specifies CASSLGSTTGANVLTF. The V call is TRBV12-3 or TRBV12-4, the J call TRBJ2-6; D unclear. This CDR3 comprises 16 residues. V lost 1 base and J 2 bases, leaving 9 bases between the germline ends.

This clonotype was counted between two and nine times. The CDR3 sequence is CASSQDWSTSTDTQYF. The CDR3 bases are TGCGCCAGCAGCCAAGATTGGTCAACTAGCACAGATACGCAGTATTTT. The rearrangement links TRBV4-3 to TRBJ2-3; no clear D gene. There are 16 residues in the CDR3. With 0 bases removed from V and 0 bases from J, the gap between germline ends came to 10 bases. The germline V gene encodes CDR1 LGHNA and CDR2 YSLEER.

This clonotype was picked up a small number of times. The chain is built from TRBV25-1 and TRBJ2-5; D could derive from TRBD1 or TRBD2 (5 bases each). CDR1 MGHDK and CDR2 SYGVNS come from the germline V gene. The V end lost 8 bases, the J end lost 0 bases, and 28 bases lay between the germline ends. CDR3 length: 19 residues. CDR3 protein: CASEGYEANEPDHQETQYF. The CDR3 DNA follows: TGTGCCAGCGAGGGGTATGAGGCCAACGAACCCGATCACCAAGAGACCCAGTACTTC.

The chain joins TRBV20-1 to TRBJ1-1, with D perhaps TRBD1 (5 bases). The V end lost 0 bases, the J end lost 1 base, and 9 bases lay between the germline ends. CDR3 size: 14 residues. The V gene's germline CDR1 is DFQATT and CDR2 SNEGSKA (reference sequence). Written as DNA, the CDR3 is TGCAGTGCTAGAGATTGGCAGGGGAACACTGAAGCTTTCTTT. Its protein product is CSARDWQGNTEAFF.

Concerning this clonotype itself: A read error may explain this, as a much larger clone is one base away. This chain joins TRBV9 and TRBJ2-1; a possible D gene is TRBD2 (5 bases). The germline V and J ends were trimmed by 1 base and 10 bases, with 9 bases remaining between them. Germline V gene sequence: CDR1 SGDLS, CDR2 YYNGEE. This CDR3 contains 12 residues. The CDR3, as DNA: TGTGCCAGCAGCGTATTCCGGAGGGAGCAGTTCTTC. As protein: CASSVFRREQFF.

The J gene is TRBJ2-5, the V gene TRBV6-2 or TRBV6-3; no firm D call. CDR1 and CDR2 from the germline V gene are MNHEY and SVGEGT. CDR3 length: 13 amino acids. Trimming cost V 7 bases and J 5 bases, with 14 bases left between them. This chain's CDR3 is CASNSAGEETQYF. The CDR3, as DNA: TGTGCCAGCAACTCGGCTGGCGAGGAGACCCAGTACTTC.

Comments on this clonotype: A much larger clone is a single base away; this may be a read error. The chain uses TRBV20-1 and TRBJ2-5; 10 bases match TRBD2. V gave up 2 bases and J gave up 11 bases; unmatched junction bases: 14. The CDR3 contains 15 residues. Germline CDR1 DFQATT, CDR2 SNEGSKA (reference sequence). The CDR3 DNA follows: TGCAGTGCTAGACGAGCGGGGGGGCTCGACAATGAGCAGTACTTC. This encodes CSARRAGGLDNEQYF.

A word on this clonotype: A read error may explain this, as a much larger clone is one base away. The CDR3 loop is CASGHLKRSTDTQYF. The DNA of the CDR3 is TGCGCCAGCGGCCACTTAAAACGGAGCACAGATACGCAGTATTTT. The gene calls are TRBV4-3 and TRBJ2-3; D gene unclear. The CDR3 extends over 15 amino acids. Germline CDR1 LGHNA, CDR2 YSLEER.

Here the CDR3 reads CASSRLSGEGVGNEQFF. In nucleotides, the CDR3 is TGTGCCAGCAGCCGCCTATCGGGGGAAGGTGTGGGCAATGAGCAGTTCTTC. The chain employs TRBV4-2 and TRBJ2-1; perhaps TRBD2 as D (6 bases). The CDR3 contains 17 residues. From germline, CDR1 is LGHNA and CDR2 YNFKEQ. Trimming shortened V by 4 bases and J by 6 bases, and 22 bases separated the two germline ends.

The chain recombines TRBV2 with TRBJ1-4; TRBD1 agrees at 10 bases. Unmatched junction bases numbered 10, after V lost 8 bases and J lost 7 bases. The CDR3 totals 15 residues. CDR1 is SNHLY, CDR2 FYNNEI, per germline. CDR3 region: CASSWTGGYSEKLFF. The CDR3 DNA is TGTGCCAGCTCGTGGACAGGGGGTTACTCTGAAAAACTGTTTTTT.

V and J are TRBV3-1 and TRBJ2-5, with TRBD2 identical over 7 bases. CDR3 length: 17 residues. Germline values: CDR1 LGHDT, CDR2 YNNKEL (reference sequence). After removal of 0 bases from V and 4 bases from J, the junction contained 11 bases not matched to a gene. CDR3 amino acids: CASSQEGVAGVTETQYF. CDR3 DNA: TGTGCCAGCAGCCAAGAGGGTGTGGCGGGAGTAACAGAGACCCAGTACTTC.

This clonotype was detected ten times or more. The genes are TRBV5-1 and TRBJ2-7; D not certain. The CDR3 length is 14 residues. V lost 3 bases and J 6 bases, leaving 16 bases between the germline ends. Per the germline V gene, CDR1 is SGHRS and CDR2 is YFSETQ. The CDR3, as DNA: TGCGCCAGCAGCTCACGGGCCTTTACCCTCGAGCAGTACTTC. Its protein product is CASSSRAFTLEQYF. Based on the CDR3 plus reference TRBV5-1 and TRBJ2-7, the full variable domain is KAGVTQTPRYLIKTRGQQVTLSCSPISGHRSVSWYQQTPGQGLQFLFEYFSETQRNKGNFPGRFSGRQFSNSRSEMNVSTLELGDSALYLCASSSRAFTLEQYFGPGTRLTVT.

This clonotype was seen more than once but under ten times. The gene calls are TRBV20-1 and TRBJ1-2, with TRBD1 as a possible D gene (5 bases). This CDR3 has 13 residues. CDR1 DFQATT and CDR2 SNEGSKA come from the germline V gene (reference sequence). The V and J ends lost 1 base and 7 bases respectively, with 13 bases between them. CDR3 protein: CSARGGNMGGYTF. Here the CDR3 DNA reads TGCAGTGCTAGAGGGGGCAATATGGGTGGCTACACCTTC.

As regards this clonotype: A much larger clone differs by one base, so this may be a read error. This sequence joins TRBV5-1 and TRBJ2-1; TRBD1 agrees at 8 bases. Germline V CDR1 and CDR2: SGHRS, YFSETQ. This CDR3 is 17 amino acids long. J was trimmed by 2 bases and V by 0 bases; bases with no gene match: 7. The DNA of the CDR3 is TGCGCCAGCAGCTTGGAACGGGGCAGGGGGCCCTACAATGAGCAGTTCTTC. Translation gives CASSLERGRGPYNEQFF. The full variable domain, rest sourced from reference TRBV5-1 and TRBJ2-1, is KAGVTQTPRYLIKTRGQQVTLSCSPISGHRSVSWYQQTPGQGLQFLFEYFSETQRNKGNFPGRFSGRQFSNSRSEMNVSTLELGDSALYLCASSLERGRGPYNEQFFGPGTRLTVL.

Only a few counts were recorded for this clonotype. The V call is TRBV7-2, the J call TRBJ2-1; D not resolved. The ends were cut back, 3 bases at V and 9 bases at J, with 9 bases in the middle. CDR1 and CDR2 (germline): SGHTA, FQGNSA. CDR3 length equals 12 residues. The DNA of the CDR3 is TGTGCCAGCAGCTTGGCGTTCCCTGAGCAGTTCTTC. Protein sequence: CASSLAFPEQFF.

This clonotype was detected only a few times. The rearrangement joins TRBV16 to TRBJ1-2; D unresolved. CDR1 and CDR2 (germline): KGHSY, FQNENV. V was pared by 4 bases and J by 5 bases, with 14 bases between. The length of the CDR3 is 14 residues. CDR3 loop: CASSRKDGSYGYTF. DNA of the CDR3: TGTGCCAGCAGCCGGAAGGACGGGTCTTATGGCTACACCTTC.

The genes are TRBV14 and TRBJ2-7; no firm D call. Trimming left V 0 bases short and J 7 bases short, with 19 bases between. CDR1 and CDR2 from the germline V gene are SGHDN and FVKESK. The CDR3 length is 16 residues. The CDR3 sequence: CASSQDAMESYNEQYF. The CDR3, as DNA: TGTGCCAGCAGCCAAGATGCAATGGAGAGCTACAATGAGCAGTACTTC.

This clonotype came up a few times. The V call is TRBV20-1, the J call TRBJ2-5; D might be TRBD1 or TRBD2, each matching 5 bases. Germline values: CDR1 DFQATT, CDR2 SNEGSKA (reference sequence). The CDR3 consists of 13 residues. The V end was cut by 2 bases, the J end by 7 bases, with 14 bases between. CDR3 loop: CSARQGPQGTQYF. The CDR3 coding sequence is TGCAGTGCTAGACAGGGACCCCAGGGGACCCAGTACTTC.

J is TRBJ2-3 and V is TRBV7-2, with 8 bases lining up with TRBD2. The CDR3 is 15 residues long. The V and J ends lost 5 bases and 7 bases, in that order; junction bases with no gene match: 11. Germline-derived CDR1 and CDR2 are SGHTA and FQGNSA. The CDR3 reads CASSRESGGPNTQYF. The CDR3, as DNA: TGTGCCAGCAGCCGCGAGTCGGGGGGGCCTAATACGCAGTATTTT.

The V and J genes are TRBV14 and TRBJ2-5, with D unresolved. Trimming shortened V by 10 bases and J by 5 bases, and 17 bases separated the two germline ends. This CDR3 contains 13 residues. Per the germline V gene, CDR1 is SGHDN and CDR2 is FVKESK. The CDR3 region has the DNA TGTGCCACTATAGGTAGCAAGGCTGAGACCCAGTACTTC. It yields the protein CATIGSKAETQYF. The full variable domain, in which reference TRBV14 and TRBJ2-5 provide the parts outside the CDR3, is EAGVTQFPSHSVIEKGQTVTLRCDPISGHDNLYWYRRVMGKEIKFLLHFVKESKQDESGMPNNRFLAERTGGTYSTLKVQPAELEDSGVYFCATIGSKAETQYFGPGTRLLVL.

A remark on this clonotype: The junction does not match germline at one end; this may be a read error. As DNA, the CDR3 is TGTGCCAGCAGCATGGGCCATAATTCACCCCCCCACTTT. This sequence encodes CASSMGHNSPPHF. The J gene is TRBJ1-6, the V gene TRBV5-6; no clear D. The germline CDR1 and CDR2 sequences are SGHDT and YYEEEE. The CDR3 sequence is 13 residues long.

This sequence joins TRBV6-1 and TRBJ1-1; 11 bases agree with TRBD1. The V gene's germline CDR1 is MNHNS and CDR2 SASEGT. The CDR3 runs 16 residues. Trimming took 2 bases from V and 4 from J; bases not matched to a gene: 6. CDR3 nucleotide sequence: TGTGCCAGCAGTGAAATGAGGGACAGGGGGAGCACTGAAGCTTTCTTT. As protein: CASSEMRDRGSTEAFF.

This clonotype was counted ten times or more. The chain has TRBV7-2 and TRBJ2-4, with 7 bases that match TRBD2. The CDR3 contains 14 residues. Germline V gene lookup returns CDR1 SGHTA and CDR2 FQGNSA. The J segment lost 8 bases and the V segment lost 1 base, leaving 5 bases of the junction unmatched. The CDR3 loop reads CASSLGGGAHIQYF. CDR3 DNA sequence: TGTGCCAGCAGCTTAGGGGGAGGGGCACACATTCAGTACTTC.

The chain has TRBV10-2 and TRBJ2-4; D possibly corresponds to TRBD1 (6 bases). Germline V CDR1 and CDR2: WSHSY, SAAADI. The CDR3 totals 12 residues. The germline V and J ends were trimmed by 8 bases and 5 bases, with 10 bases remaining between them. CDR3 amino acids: CASGPGENIQYF. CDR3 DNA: TGCGCCAGCGGGCCAGGGGAAAACATTCAGTACTTC.

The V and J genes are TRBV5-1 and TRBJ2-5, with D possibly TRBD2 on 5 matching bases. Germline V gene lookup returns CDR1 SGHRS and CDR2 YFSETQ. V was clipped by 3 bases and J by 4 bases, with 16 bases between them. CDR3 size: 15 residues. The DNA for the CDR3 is TGCGCCAGCAGCTCCGGGAACAGAGTAGGAGAGACCCAGTACTTC. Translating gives CASSSGNRVGETQYF.